The present entry profiles one T cell receptor beta chain with its context. This specimen comes from a study of blood T cell repertoires in COVID-19. Study information: The study drew acute and convalescent COVID-19 samples from the United States, Italy and Spain. The cDNA or gDNA used as material had been derived from T cells, B-cell-depleted T cells, or PBMCs.

After removal of 0 bases from V and 2 bases from J, the junction contained 12 bases not matched to a gene. The germline V gene has CDR1 SGHNT and CDR2 YYREEE (reference sequence). This CDR3 contains 18 residues. Source study methods: Scientists estimated how many nucleated cells there were by amplifying reference gene primers. Data came from immunoSEQ multiplex PCR; TCRdb stores just in-frame clones and leaves some out. V, J and clone size reflect that table, while D and trimming were determined from the DNA. Of some 49,000 clones listed, roughly 85% are singletons. The TCR comes from a human donor in a cohort sampled during active COVID-19. The sequencing input was peripheral blood. The chain combines TRBV5-4 with TRBJ2-5; 8 positions agree with TRBD2. The CDR3 here is CASSLGGASGPMQETQYF. CDR3 nucleotides: TGTGCCAGCAGCTTGGGGGGCGCTAGCGGGCCGATGCAAGAGACCCAGTACTTC.